Following are 30 T cell receptor beta chains from one sample sequenced in a study of cytomegalovirus exposure and HLA in healthy donors. The PCR used 60 Vbeta and 13 Jbeta primers. The assay was immunoSEQ multiplex PCR, and TCRdb's table has in-frame clones only and misses some. The top ten clones hold approximately 2.5% of a sample with 140,000 or so clones, about four fifths of them seen once. The sequenced sample was PBMCs. Receptors originate from a woman aged 18-35 years in good health and CMV-seropositive.

The J gene is TRBJ2-2, the V gene TRBV6-5, with 12 bases identical to TRBD2. V shed 7 bases, J shed 8 bases, and the junction held 5 bases outside the gene matches. This CDR3 is 14 amino acids long. The germline V gene has CDR1 MNHEY and CDR2 SVGAGI. The CDR3 DNA reads TGTGCCAGCAAACTAGCGGGGGGCCTGGGGGAGCTGTTTTTT. Protein sequence: CASKLAGGLGELFF.

The chain links TRBV18 to TRBJ1-2, with a possible D match to TRBD1 (5 bases). Germline-derived CDR1 and CDR2 are KGHSH and LQKENI. CDR3 length: 16 residues. The V gene lost 0 bases and the J gene lost 0 bases, with 11 bases spanning the gap. Here the CDR3 reads CASSPPQGGTNYGYTF. Here the CDR3 DNA reads TGTGCCAGCTCACCACCCCAGGGAGGCACTAACTATGGCTACACCTTC.

The chain joins TRBV4-1 to TRBJ2-7, with D hard to call. With 1 base removed from V and 7 bases from J, the gap between germline ends came to 14 bases. This CDR3 contains 14 residues. Germline CDR1 and CDR2: MGHRA and YSYEKL. CDR3 bases: TGCGCCAGCAGCCAAGTTGACTCACGAAGGGAGCAGTACTTC. Translation gives CASSQVDSRREQYF.

This chain links TRBV5-4 with TRBJ2-3; 7 nucleotides agree with TRBD1. This CDR3 contains 16 residues. With 0 bases clipped from V and 5 bases from J, the junction kept 9 bases outside the gene matches. Germline V lookup: CDR1 SGHNT, CDR2 YYREEE (reference sequence). CDR3 loop: CASSLGRGGSKDTQYF. CDR3 nucleotide sequence: TGTGCCAGCAGCTTGGGTAGAGGGGGCTCAAAAGATACGCAGTATTTT.

The chain recombines TRBV19 with TRBJ2-3, with D perhaps TRBD2 (5 bases). CDR1 and CDR2 (germline): LNHDA, SQIVND (reference sequence). V lost 0 bases to trimming and J lost 3 bases, with 13 bases between them. The CDR3 is 16 residues long. The CDR3 sequence is CASSIDMRVRTDTQYF. CDR3 nucleotides: TGTGCCAGTAGTATAGATATGAGGGTCCGGACAGATACGCAGTATTTT.

The chain carries TRBV25-1 and TRBJ1-2, with unresolved D. This CDR3 has 13 amino acids. Germline V gene sequence: CDR1 MGHDK, CDR2 SYGVNS. V was pared by 0 bases and J by 11 bases, with 13 bases between. This chain's CDR3 is CASSEYSSSGYTF. CDR3 sequence (DNA): TGTGCCAGCAGTGAATATTCTTCCAGCGGGTACACCTTC.

The V call is TRBV4-3, the J call TRBJ2-3; 10 bases agree with TRBD1. Losses at the gene ends were 0 bases for V and 1 base for J; bases not matched to a gene: 7. The CDR3 covers 18 residues. The germline gives CDR1 LGHNA, CDR2 YSLEER. Written as DNA, the CDR3 is TGCGCCAGCAGCCAAGATGCCGACAGGGGGCACCGCACAGATACGCAGTATTTT. It encodes CASSQDADRGHRTDTQYF.

The CDR3 reads CASSGSGSDQPQHF. The CDR3 DNA follows: TGTGCCAGCAGCGGATCAGGGTCGGATCAGCCCCAGCATTTT. The chain couples TRBV9 to TRBJ1-5, with D perhaps TRBD1 (5 bases). Germline loops: CDR1 SGDLS, CDR2 YYNGEE. The CDR3 totals 14 residues. Trimming pared 3 bases from V and 5 bases from J, leaving 12 bases between.

This clone was detected a few times. The chain carries TRBV4-3 and TRBJ2-7; D not certain. This CDR3 has 15 residues. CDR1 LGHNA and CDR2 YSLEER come from the germline V gene. The V end was cut by 0 bases, the J end by 1 base, with 10 bases between. In DNA, the CDR3 is TGCGCCAGCAGCCAAGATTGGAAGGAGTCCTACGAGCAGTACTTC. It specifies CASSQDWKESYEQYF.

This chain uses TRBV2 with TRBJ2-1; TRBD1 matches at 8 bases. V lost 6 bases, J lost 5 bases, and 9 bases stayed unmatched. Germline assignment: CDR1 SNHLY and CDR2 FYNNEI. CDR3 length: 15 residues. The CDR3 sequence: CASRFGQGANNEQFF. DNA of the CDR3: TGTGCCAGCAGATTTGGACAGGGAGCAAACAATGAGCAGTTCTTC.

This chain joins TRBV19 and TRBJ1-1, with D possibly TRBD1 on 5 matching bases. Germline assignment: CDR1 LNHDA and CDR2 SQIVND (reference sequence). With 3 bases removed from V and 5 bases from J, the gap between germline ends came to 19 bases. The CDR3 extends over 16 amino acids. CDR3 region: CASSMRSGGVGTEAFF. CDR3 nucleotides: TGTGCCAGTAGTATGCGGAGCGGAGGGGTGGGGACTGAAGCTTTCTTT.

This clone was picked up one time. CDR3 DNA: TGTGCCAGCAGCTTAGGACTAGCGAAAGATACGCAGTATTTT. It encodes CASSLGLAKDTQYF. The chain is built from TRBV5-5 and TRBJ2-3; 9 bases map to TRBD2. The length of the CDR3 is 14 residues. Germline values: CDR1 SGHKS, CDR2 YYEKEE (reference sequence). V lost 2 bases and J lost 5; bases outside the gene matches: 3. The full variable domain, rest sourced from reference TRBV5-5 and TRBJ2-3, is DAGVTQSPTHLIKTRGQQVTLRCSPISGHKSVSWYQQVLGQGPQFIFQYYEKEERGRGNFPDRFSARQFPNYSSELNVNALLLGDSALYLCASSLGLAKDTQYFGPGTRLTVL.

The chain recombines TRBV7-2 with TRBJ2-1; 13 bases align to TRBD2. CDR3 size: 13 residues. CDR1 is SGHTA and CDR2 is FQGNSA in the germline V gene. V gave up 11 bases and J gave up 4 bases; unmatched junction bases: 2. DNA of the CDR3: TGTGCCTTACTAGCGGGGGGGTACAATGAGCAGTTCTTC. Translated: CALLAGGYNEQFF.

The chain recombines TRBV6-1 with TRBJ2-7, with TRBD1 identical over 9 bases. Looked up from germline, CDR1 is MNHNS and CDR2 is SASEGT. The CDR3 totals 16 residues. V trimming: 4 bases; J trimming: 5 bases; junction bases outside the gene matches: 12. The CDR3 region has the DNA TGTGCCAGCAGTGGACTCCCCGGGACAGGGTATCACGAGCAGTACTTC. Amino acid sequence: CASSGLPGTGYHEQYF.

The sample holds a few counts of this clone. This sequence joins TRBV19 and TRBJ2-2; the D is unclear. This CDR3 contains 16 residues. V dropped 4 bases and J dropped 5 bases, with 17 bases sitting between them. Germline V lookup: CDR1 LNHDA, CDR2 SQIVND (reference sequence). The CDR3 is CASSTFAGRSTGELFF. The CDR3 DNA reads as TGTGCCAGTAGTACCTTCGCTGGAAGGAGTACCGGGGAGCTGTTTTTT.

CDR3 DNA: TGTGCCAGCAGCAAAGCGTGGCTAGATAGCACCGGGGAGCTGTTTTTT. It translates to CASSKAWLDSTGELFF. The chain links TRBV21-1 to TRBJ2-2; the table gives TRBD2 as D, unverified against the DNA. TRBV21-1 is a pseudogene. The CDR3 consists of 16 residues.

The V gene is TRBV6-1, the J gene TRBJ2-7, with 8 positions matching TRBD1. Trimming took 6 bases from V and 6 from J; bases not matched to a gene: 1. This CDR3 comprises 11 residues. The germline CDR1 and CDR2 sequences are MNHNS and SASEGT. The CDR3 DNA is TGTGCCAGCAGAGACAGGGGCGAGCAGTACTTC. This translates into CASRDRGEQYF.

The rearrangement links TRBV10-3 to TRBJ1-1; the match to TRBD1 covers 9 bases. V lost 0 bases and J lost 6; bases outside the gene matches: 5. The germline V gene encodes CDR1 ENHRY and CDR2 SYGVKD. The CDR3 totals 15 residues. In nucleotides, the CDR3 is TGTGCCATCAGTGAGTCGAAGGGACAGGGTGCTGAAGCTTTCTTT. Its translation is CAISESKGQGAEAFF.

This sequence joins TRBV14 and TRBJ2-7; 7 bases match TRBD1. Germline assignment: CDR1 SGHDN and CDR2 FVKESK. V shed 4 bases, J shed 2 bases, and the junction held 8 bases outside the gene matches. The CDR3 totals 15 residues. Written as DNA, the CDR3 is TGTGCCAGCAGCCTGAGGACAGGTAGTACCTACGAGCAGTACTTC. Translated, it gives CASSLRTGSTYEQYF. Combining the CDR3 with reference TRBV14 and TRBJ2-7 gives the whole variable domain EAGVTQFPSHSVIEKGQTVTLRCDPISGHDNLYWYRRVMGKEIKFLLHFVKESKQDESGMPNNRFLAERTGGTYSTLKVQPAELEDSGVYFCASSLRTGSTYEQYFGPGTRLTVT.

This clone was detected only once. This chain links TRBV6-1 with TRBJ1-3; D remains unclear. This CDR3 comprises 13 residues. The germline CDR1 and CDR2 sequences are MNHNS and SASEGT. V dropped 7 bases and J dropped 0 bases, with 7 bases sitting between them. This CDR3 reads CASTRNSGNTIYF. The CDR3 region has the DNA TGTGCCAGCACTAGGAACTCTGGAAACACCATATATTTT.

This clone was observed a handful of times. This chain joins TRBV5-4 and TRBJ1-4, with D possibly being TRBD1 (6 bases). The CDR3 totals 14 residues. Germline CDR1 is SGHNT and CDR2 is YYREEE (reference sequence). V was cut by 4 bases and J by 8 bases, with 15 bases left in between. The chain's CDR3 is CASSREGGGEKLFF. The CDR3 coding sequence is TGTGCCAGCAGCCGGGAGGGGGGCGGAGAAAAACTGTTTTTT.

This clone was seen just once. The gene calls are TRBV19 and TRBJ1-5, with D perhaps TRBD1 (5 bases). V lost 7 bases and J lost 9, with 22 bases in between. This CDR3 has 15 residues. Germline V CDR1 and CDR2: LNHDA, SQIVND (reference sequence). CDR3 residues: CASKAWTSPGVPQHF. DNA for the CDR3: TGTGCCAGTAAAGCTTGGACCTCTCCGGGGGTGCCCCAGCATTTT.

V gene TRBV5-1 combines with J gene TRBJ1-6; 7 nucleotides agree with TRBD1. The CDR3 runs to 14 residues. Trimming at V came to 0 bases and at J to 9 bases, leaving 3 bases not matched to a gene. Germline V CDR1 and CDR2: SGHRS, YFSETQ. The CDR3 DNA is TGCGCCAGCAGCTTGGACAGGGGTGGTTCACCCCTCCACTTT. Translated: CASSLDRGGSPLHF. The whole variable domain, filled in from reference TRBV5-1 and TRBJ1-6, reads KAGVTQTPRYLIKTRGQQVTLSCSPISGHRSVSWYQQTPGQGLQFLFEYFSETQRNKGNFPGRFSGRQFSNSRSEMNVSTLELGDSALYLCASSLDRGGSPLHFGNGTRLTVT.

In its sample, this clone was seen a few times. This chain links TRBV2 with TRBJ1-1, with 7 bases fitting TRBD1. This CDR3 spans 14 amino acids. The V and J ends lost 6 bases and 5 bases, in that order; junction bases with no gene match: 9. The germline CDR1 and CDR2 sequences are SNHLY and FYNNEI. CDR3 bases: TGTGCCAGCAGATACGAGGGGGCTAGGACTGAAGCTTTCTTT. Encoded protein: CASRYEGARTEAFF. Using reference TRBV2 and TRBJ1-1 for the parts outside the CDR3, the full variable domain is EPEVTQTPSHQVTQMGQEVILRCVPISNHLYFYWYRQILGQKVEFLVSFYNNEISEKSEIFDDQFSVERPDGSNFTLKIRSTKLEDSAMYFCASRYEGARTEAFFGQGTRLTVV.

The rearrangement links TRBV4-1 to TRBJ1-3, with D hard to call. The CDR3 loop spans 18 amino acids. Germline values: CDR1 MGHRA, CDR2 YSYEKL. V shed 0 bases and J shed 4 bases, with 19 bases lying between them. The CDR3 coding sequence is TGCGCCAGCAGCCAAGAAAGGAGGACGGTGGGTACCGGAAACACCATATATTTT. Protein product: CASSQERRTVGTGNTIYF.

The V call is TRBV7-9, the J call TRBJ1-1; tentatively, D is TRBD1 (5 bases). Germline assignment: CDR1 SEHNR and CDR2 FQNEAQ (reference sequence). V lost 4 bases to trimming and J lost 11 bases, with 17 bases between them. The CDR3 runs to 13 residues. The CDR3 DNA reads as TGTGCCAGCAGCTCAGACAGAGCCCCTGGGGCTTTCTTT. It translates to CASSSDRAPGAFF. The full variable domain, with the rest looked up from reference TRBV7-9 and TRBJ1-1, is DTGVSQNPRHKITKRGQNVTFRCDPISEHNRLYWYRQTLGQGPEFLTYFQNEAQLEKSRLLSDRFSAERPKGSFSTLEIQRTEQGDSAMYLCASSSDRAPGAFFGQGTRLTVV.

This clone was observed once. The chain carries TRBV5-6 and TRBJ1-1; D gene ambiguous. The CDR3 consists of 13 residues. Trimming pared 0 bases from V and 6 bases from J, leaving 9 bases between. Per the germline V gene, CDR1 is SGHDT and CDR2 is YYEEEE. In DNA, the CDR3 is TGTGCCAGCAGCTTGGCCTCTAGCGCTGAAGCTTTCTTT. Its translation: CASSLASSAEAFF.

The rearrangement joins TRBV19 to TRBJ1-4; 9 positions agree with TRBD1. V shed 3 bases, J shed 4 bases, and the junction held 6 bases outside the gene matches. Germline assignment: CDR1 LNHDA and CDR2 SQIVND (reference sequence). CDR3 length: 16 residues. The CDR3 is CASSMRTGVNNEKLFF. CDR3 nucleotides: TGTGCCAGTAGTATGAGGACAGGGGTGAATAATGAAAAACTGTTTTTT.

The chain carries TRBV4-1 and TRBJ1-1; a weak D match, TRBD1 (5 bases). Per the germline V gene, CDR1 is MGHRA and CDR2 is YSYEKL. V was shortened by 0 bases and J by 6 bases, with 11 bases between the two germline ends. The CDR3 is 14 amino acids. This CDR3 reads CASSQDRAAAEAFF. CDR3 DNA sequence: TGCGCCAGCAGCCAAGACAGGGCGGCCGCTGAAGCTTTCTTT.

The V gene is TRBV11-2, the J gene TRBJ1-6; TRBD1 matches at 9 bases. The V gene's germline CDR1 is SGHAT and CDR2 FQNNGV. V lost 6 bases and J lost 6; bases outside the gene matches: 6. This CDR3 has 15 amino acids. CDR3: CASRSATGGNSPLHF. The CDR3 coding sequence is TGTGCCAGCAGGTCCGCGACAGGGGGTAATTCACCCCTCCACTTT.